Reported below is one T cell receptor (beta chain). In germline, CDR1 is SGHNT, CDR2 YYREEE (reference sequence). J lost 3 bases, V lost 5 bases, and 12 bases had no gene match. The CDR3 loop spans 17 amino acids. This sample is drawn from a study of cytomegalovirus exposure and HLA in healthy donors. PCR involved 60 Vbeta and 13 Jbeta primers. Clones were sequenced by immunoSEQ multiplex PCR, and TCRdb holds only the in-frame ones, with some missing. The data contain about 140,000 clones, 77% of them seen just once; the ten biggest clones take up around 1.5%. The receptor was isolated from a female donor in good health and CMV-seronegative. What was sequenced was PBMCs. The genes are TRBV5-4 and TRBJ2-7, with 12 nucleotides matching TRBD2. The CDR3 DNA sequence: TGTGCCAGCAGGGATTATACTAGCGGGGGGAATTTCTACGAGCAGTACTTC. The encoded protein is CASRDYTSGGNFYEQYF.